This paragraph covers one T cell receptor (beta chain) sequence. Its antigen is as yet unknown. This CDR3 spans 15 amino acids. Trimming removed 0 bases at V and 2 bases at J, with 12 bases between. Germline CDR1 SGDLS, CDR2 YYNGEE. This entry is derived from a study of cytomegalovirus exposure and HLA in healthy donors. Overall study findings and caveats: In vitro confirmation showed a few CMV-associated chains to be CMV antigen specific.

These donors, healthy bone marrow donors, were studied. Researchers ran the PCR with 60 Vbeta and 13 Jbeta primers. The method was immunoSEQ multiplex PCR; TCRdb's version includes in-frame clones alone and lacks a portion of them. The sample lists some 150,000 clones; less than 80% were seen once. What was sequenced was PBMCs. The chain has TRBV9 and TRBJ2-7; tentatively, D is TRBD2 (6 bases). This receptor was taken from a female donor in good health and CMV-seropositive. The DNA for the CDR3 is TGTGCCAGCAGCGTAGCGTCGGGAGCGACCTACGAGCAGTACTTC. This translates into CASSVASGATYEQYF.